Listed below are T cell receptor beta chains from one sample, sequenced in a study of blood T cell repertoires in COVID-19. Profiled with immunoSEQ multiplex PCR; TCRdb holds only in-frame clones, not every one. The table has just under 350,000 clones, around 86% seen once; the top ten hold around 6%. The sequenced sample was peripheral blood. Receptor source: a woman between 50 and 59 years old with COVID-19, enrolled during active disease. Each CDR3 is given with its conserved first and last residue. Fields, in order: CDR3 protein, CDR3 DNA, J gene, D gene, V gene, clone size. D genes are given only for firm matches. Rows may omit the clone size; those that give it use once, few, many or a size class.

CASSVGQGQAFF | TGTGCCAGCAGCGTAGGACAGGGGCAGGCTTTCTTT | TRBJ1-1 | TRBD1 | TRBV7-2 | NA
CSVTPAGAGEQYF | TGCAGCGTTACCCCAGCGGGAGCAGGGGAGCAGTACTTC | TRBJ2-7 | TRBD2 | TRBV29-1 | few
CASSPLAPGGASTDTQYF | TGTGCCAGCTCACCACTCGCCCCTGGAGGGGCTAGCACAGATACGCAGTATTTT | TRBJ2-3 | NA | TRBV18 | NA
CASSSGDEQFF | TGTGCCAGCAGCTCCGGGGATGAGCAGTTCTTC | TRBJ2-1 | NA | TRBV6-6 | NA
CASSPDSGYGNEQFF | TGTGCCAGCTCACCGGACAGTGGGTATGGAAATGAGCAGTTCTTC | TRBJ2-1 | NA | TRBV18 | NA
CASSQRLTSGFDQPQHF | TGCGCCAGCAGCCAACGCCTCACCTCGGGATTCGATCAGCCCCAGCATTTT | TRBJ1-5 | NA | TRBV4-3 | NA
CASRPRVSTEAFF | TGTGCCAGCAGGCCCAGGGTATCCACTGAAGCTTTCTTT | TRBJ1-1 | NA | TRBV3-1/TRBV3-2 | NA
CASSVRDTSYEQYF | TGTGCCAGCAGTGTCCGGGACACCTCCTACGAGCAGTACTTC | TRBJ2-7 | NA | TRBV2 | NA
CASSPAGTGEKLFF | TGTGCCAGCTCACCAGCCGGGACTGGCGAAAAACTGTTTTTT | TRBJ1-4 | NA | TRBV18 | NA
CASSRTGLNIQYF | TGTGCCAGCAGCAGGACAGGGTTAAACATTCAGTACTTC | TRBJ2-4 | TRBD1 | TRBV5-5 | NA
CASSLSPDSNQPQHF | TGCGCCAGCAGCTTGAGTCCAGATAGCAATCAGCCCCAGCATTTT | TRBJ1-5 | NA | TRBV5-1 | NA
CASTVGRNSPLHF | TGTGCCAGCACTGTCGGCAGGAATTCACCCCTCCACTTT | TRBJ1-6 | NA | TRBV27 | NA
CASSEGRTGTRQYF | TGTGCCAGCAGTGAGGGCAGGACCGGGACTAGACAGTATTTT | TRBJ2-3 | TRBD2 | TRBV6-1 | NA
CASSESTRDYQETQYF | TGTGCCAGCAGTGAAAGTACCCGGGACTACCAAGAGACCCAGTACTTC | TRBJ2-5 | NA | TRBV2 | few
CASWRGADTQYF | TGTGCCAGCTGGCGCGGGGCAGATACGCAGTATTTT | TRBJ2-3 | NA | TRBV2 | NA
CASGLVQAGEQYF | TGTGCTAGTGGTTTGGTGCAGGCGGGCGAGCAGTACTTC | TRBJ2-7 | NA | TRBV12-5 | NA
CASRWTESTDTQYF | TGTGCCAGCCGATGGACAGAAAGCACAGATACGCAGTATTTT | TRBJ2-3 | NA | TRBV6-5 | NA